This T cell receptor (beta chain) originates from a study of cytomegalovirus exposure and HLA in healthy donors. Study-wide findings and caveats: An analysis done earlier found most TCR beta V segments productive about 87% or about 30% of the time. A missense DCLRE1C variant was associated with V- and J-gene trimming of TCR beta chains in a later analysis, and an independent cohort replicated the association.

V lost 4 bases to trimming and J lost 3 bases; unmatched junction nucleotides: 0. The CDR3 covers 12 residues. CDR1 is SGHNT, CDR2 YYREEE, per germline (reference sequence). Amplification used 60 Vbeta primers and 13 Jbeta primers. Here immunoSEQ multiplex PCR was the method, and the copy in TCRdb shows in-frame clones only, minus some. Counted here are roughly 160,000 clones, approximately 81% occurring once; the ten biggest clones make up under 1.1%. To note about this clone: Its antigen is not known.

This TCR derives from a man aged 30 to 39 in good health and CMV-seronegative. Sequencing was performed on PBMCs. This rearrangement joins TRBV5-4 to TRBJ1-2; 7 bases match TRBD1. The CDR3 reads CASSGQDYGYTF. As DNA, the CDR3 is TGTGCCAGCAGCGGACAGGACTATGGCTACACCTTC.